The rows below give T cell receptor beta chains drawn from one sample of a study of blood T cells in healthy people across ages. From the 5' RACE reads, TCRdb called clonotypes with MiXCR, one entry per CDR3 protein. Here the sample spans 650,000 to 800,000 distinct CDR3 sequences, under 45% being singletons. Sequencing was carried out using blood. The source of these receptors is a man aged 55 to 70 in good health. CDR3s include the opening cysteine and the closing phenylalanine or tryptophan. The D gene is left open where the match is weak. Only some rows state a clone size, as once, few, many or a class for expanded clones.

d_gene	v_gene	j_gene	abundance	CDR3aa	CDR3nt
NA	TRBV12-3/TRBV12-4	TRBJ2-5	NA	CASSQNMETQYF	TGTGCCAGCAGTCAGAATATGGAGACCCAGTACTTC
NA	TRBV9	TRBJ1-1	NA	CASSPWEVMNTEAFF	TGTGCCAGCAGCCCGTGGGAGGTTATGAACACTGAAGCTTTCTTT
TRBD2	TRBV6-1	TRBJ2-5	few	CASTLLAGGTANLQETQYF	TGTGCCAGCACCCTACTAGCGGGGGGGACCGCGAATCTTCAAGAGACCCAGTACTTC
NA	TRBV5-1	TRBJ2-5	few	CASSPGTVEETQYF	TGCGCCAGCAGCCCGGGGACGGTGGAAGAGACCCAGTACTTC
TRBD1	TRBV20-1	TRBJ1-2	few	CSASGGQGGTNYGYTF	TGCAGTGCTAGCGGGGGACAGGGGGGAACTAACTATGGCTACACCTTC
NA	TRBV20-1	TRBJ2-2	NA	CSARDKDTGELFF	TGCAGTGCTAGAGACAAGGACACCGGGGAGCTGTTTTTT
NA	TRBV5-1	TRBJ1-1	NA	CATRSRRDMNTEAFF	TGCGCCACCCGAAGTAGACGGGACATGAACACTGAAGCTTTCTTT
NA	TRBV10-3	TRBJ2-1	few	CALGDYNEQFF	TGTGCCCTGGGTGATTACAATGAGCAGTTCTTC
NA	TRBV20-1	TRBJ1-2	NA	CSASPTARYGYTF	TGCAGTGCTTCTCCGACAGCGAGATATGGCTACACCTTC
NA	TRBV20-1	TRBJ2-7	NA	CSANRYEQYF	TGCAGTGCTAATCGGTACGAGCAGTACTTC
NA	TRBV6-5	TRBJ1-1	once	CASGRAEAFF	TGTGCCAGCGGTCGGGCTGAAGCTTTCTTT
NA	TRBV30	TRBJ2-1	once	CAWSVSNRVHNEQFF	TGTGCCTGGAGTGTATCCAACAGGGTCCACAATGAGCAGTTCTTC
NA	TRBV28	TRBJ2-1	NA	CASSYEGTYNEQFF	TGTGCCAGCAGTTATGAGGGAACCTACAATGAGCAGTTCTTC
NA	TRBV10-2	TRBJ2-5	NA	CASRMGEEAQYF	TGCGCCAGCAGAATGGGGGAAGAGGCCCAGTACTTC
NA	TRBV7-2	TRBJ2-7	NA	CASSATGFSSYEQYF	TGTGCCAGCAGCGCCACAGGTTTCAGCTCCTACGAGCAGTACTTC
NA	TRBV7-9	TRBJ1-2	NA	CASVGLAGGYTF	TGTGCCAGCGTTGGGCTGGCGGGAGGCTACACCTTC
TRBD2	TRBV27	TRBJ2-3	few	CASRPRKAGGHQDTQYF	TGTGCCAGCAGACCCAGAAAAGCGGGGGGGCACCAAGATACGCAGTATTTT
TRBD1	TRBV20-1	TRBJ1-5	few	CSARLQGVGSNQPQHF	TGCAGTGCTAGGCTTCAGGGGGTCGGTAGCAATCAGCCCCAGCATTTT
TRBD1	TRBV7-9	TRBJ1-1	NA	CASSSGGDRVRFEAFF	TGTGCCAGCAGCTCCGGTGGGGACAGGGTGCGTTTCGAAGCTTTCTTT
NA	TRBV29-1	TRBJ2-1	few	CSVAPGQTNEQFF	TGCAGCGTTGCCCCGGGACAAACAAATGAGCAGTTCTTC
TRBD2	TRBV6-2/TRBV6-3	TRBJ2-4	once	CASSKTSGESYERYF	TGTGCCAGCAGTAAGACTAGCGGGGAGTCCTACGAGCGGTACTTC
TRBD2	TRBV5-4	TRBJ2-5	many	CASSRGATSGGALETQYF	TGTGCCAGCAGCCGTGGGGCGACTAGCGGGGGGGCTCTGGAGACCCAGTACTTC
TRBD1	TRBV7-2	TRBJ2-4	many	CASSLGQTNIQYF	TGTGCCAGCAGCTTGGGACAGACAAACATTCAGTACTTC
TRBD2	TRBV3-1	TRBJ2-7	NA	CASSQAAGGPYEQYF	TGTGCCAGCAGCCAAGCCGCGGGAGGGCCATACGAGCAGTACTTC
TRBD1	TRBV29-1	TRBJ2-5	NA	CSVEDWTGAREAQYF	TGCAGCGTTGAAGATTGGACAGGGGCAAGGGAGGCCCAGTACTTC
NA	TRBV7-8	TRBJ2-7	NA	CASTWGHQSYEQYF	TGTGCCAGCACCTGGGGGCACCAATCCTACGAGCAGTACTTC
TRBD2	TRBV5-4	TRBJ2-3	NA	CASSFGLAGGQPENTQYF	TGTGCCAGCAGCTTTGGACTAGCGGGGGGGCAGCCGGAGAATACGCAGTATTTT
TRBD2	TRBV7-2	TRBJ2-1	few	CASNGGSNEQFF	TGTGCCAGCAACGGGGGGAGCAATGAGCAGTTCTTC
TRBD2	TRBV20-1	TRBJ2-3	NA	CSASEMGGTTDTQYF	TGCAGTGCTTCAGAGATGGGGGGGACCACAGATACGCAGTATTTT
NA	TRBV28	TRBJ1-6	NA	CASSFRQGGSHF	TGTGCCAGCAGTTTTCGGCAGGGTGGGAGCCACTTT
TRBD1	TRBV15	TRBJ1-2	NA	CATSRDRGNYGYTF	TGTGCCACCAGCAGAGACAGGGGGAACTATGGCTACACCTTC
TRBD1	TRBV5-6	TRBJ2-5	few	CASSWDRRETQYF	TGTGCCAGCAGCTGGGACAGGAGGGAGACCCAGTACTTC
NA	TRBV20-1	TRBJ2-7	few	CSARAYRDSTYEQYF	TGCAGTGCTAGAGCCTACCGGGACTCCACCTACGAGCAGTACTTC
TRBD2	TRBV27	TRBJ2-1	few	CASRSGGLAYNEQFF	TGTGCCAGCAGATCGGGGGGACTAGCCTACAATGAGCAGTTCTTC
NA	TRBV5-1	TRBJ2-2	NA	CASSLNGDTGELFF	TGCGCCAGCAGCTTGAATGGTGACACCGGGGAGCTGTTTTTT
NA	TRBV4-1	TRBJ2-1	NA	CASSQETGSSYNEQFF	TGCGCCAGCAGCCAAGAGACGGGGAGCTCCTACAATGAGCAGTTCTTC
NA	TRBV5-1	TRBJ1-1	NA	CASSSRDGSNTEAFF	TGCGCCAGCAGCTCCCGGGACGGATCCAACACTGAAGCTTTCTTT
NA	TRBV28	TRBJ1-1	NA	CASSLSNRRGAFF	TGTGCCAGCAGTTTAAGCAACCGACGGGGAGCTTTCTTT
TRBD2	TRBV18	TRBJ2-7	NA	CASSRGPSGRIAYEQYF	TGTGCCAGCTCACGGGGCCCTAGCGGGAGGATTGCCTACGAGCAGTACTTC
NA	TRBV12-3/TRBV12-4	TRBJ1-1	few	CASSLAAGGREAFF	TGTGCCAGCAGTTTGGCCGCAGGAGGGCGTGAAGCTTTCTTT
NA	TRBV18	TRBJ2-7	NA	CASSTAGQSLSTSYEQYF	TGTGCCAGCTCAACCGCCGGACAGTCCCTCTCGACTTCCTACGAGCAGTACTTC
NA	TRBV20-1	TRBJ1-1	NA	CSARPQGWINTEAFF	TGCAGTGCTAGACCACAGGGATGGATAAACACTGAAGCTTTCTTT
NA	TRBV23-1	TRBJ2-5	NA	CASSQSGGLGETQYF	TGCGCCAGCAGTCAATCCGGAGGGCTGGGCGAGACCCAGTACTTC
NA	TRBV6-2/TRBV6-3	TRBJ2-1	few	CASSIRGEQFF	TGTGCCAGCAGTATCAGGGGTGAGCAGTTCTTC
TRBD1	TRBV13	TRBJ1-6	few	CASSARQGDSPLHF	TGTGCCAGCAGCGCCCGGCAGGGGGATTCACCCCTCCACTTT
NA	TRBV6-5	TRBJ1-2	few	CASSYGTGSNYGYTF	TGTGCCAGCAGTTACGGCACAGGGTCTAACTATGGCTACACCTTC
TRBD2	TRBV20-1	TRBJ2-5	few	CSARETSGVETQYF	TGCAGTGCTAGAGAGACTAGCGGGGTAGAGACCCAGTACTTC
TRBD1	TRBV27	TRBJ1-2	NA	CATAGQGAYGYTF	TGTGCCACAGCCGGACAGGGGGCCTATGGCTACACCTTC
TRBD2	TRBV7-2	TRBJ2-7	many	CASSVDSGPNEQYF	TGTGCCAGCAGCGTCGATAGCGGGCCTAACGAGCAGTACTTC
NA	TRBV7-2	TRBJ2-3	few	CASSLRGGRTDTQYF	TGTGCCAGCAGCTTACGGGGCGGGCGCACAGATACGCAGTATTTT
TRBD1	TRBV20-1	TRBJ2-1	NA	CSAETGGGNEQFF	TGCAGTGCGGAGACAGGGGGGGGGAATGAGCAGTTCTTC
NA	TRBV20-1	TRBJ1-1	NA	CSAPGLRTEAFF	TGCAGTGCCCCGGGACTTAGGACTGAAGCTTTCTTT